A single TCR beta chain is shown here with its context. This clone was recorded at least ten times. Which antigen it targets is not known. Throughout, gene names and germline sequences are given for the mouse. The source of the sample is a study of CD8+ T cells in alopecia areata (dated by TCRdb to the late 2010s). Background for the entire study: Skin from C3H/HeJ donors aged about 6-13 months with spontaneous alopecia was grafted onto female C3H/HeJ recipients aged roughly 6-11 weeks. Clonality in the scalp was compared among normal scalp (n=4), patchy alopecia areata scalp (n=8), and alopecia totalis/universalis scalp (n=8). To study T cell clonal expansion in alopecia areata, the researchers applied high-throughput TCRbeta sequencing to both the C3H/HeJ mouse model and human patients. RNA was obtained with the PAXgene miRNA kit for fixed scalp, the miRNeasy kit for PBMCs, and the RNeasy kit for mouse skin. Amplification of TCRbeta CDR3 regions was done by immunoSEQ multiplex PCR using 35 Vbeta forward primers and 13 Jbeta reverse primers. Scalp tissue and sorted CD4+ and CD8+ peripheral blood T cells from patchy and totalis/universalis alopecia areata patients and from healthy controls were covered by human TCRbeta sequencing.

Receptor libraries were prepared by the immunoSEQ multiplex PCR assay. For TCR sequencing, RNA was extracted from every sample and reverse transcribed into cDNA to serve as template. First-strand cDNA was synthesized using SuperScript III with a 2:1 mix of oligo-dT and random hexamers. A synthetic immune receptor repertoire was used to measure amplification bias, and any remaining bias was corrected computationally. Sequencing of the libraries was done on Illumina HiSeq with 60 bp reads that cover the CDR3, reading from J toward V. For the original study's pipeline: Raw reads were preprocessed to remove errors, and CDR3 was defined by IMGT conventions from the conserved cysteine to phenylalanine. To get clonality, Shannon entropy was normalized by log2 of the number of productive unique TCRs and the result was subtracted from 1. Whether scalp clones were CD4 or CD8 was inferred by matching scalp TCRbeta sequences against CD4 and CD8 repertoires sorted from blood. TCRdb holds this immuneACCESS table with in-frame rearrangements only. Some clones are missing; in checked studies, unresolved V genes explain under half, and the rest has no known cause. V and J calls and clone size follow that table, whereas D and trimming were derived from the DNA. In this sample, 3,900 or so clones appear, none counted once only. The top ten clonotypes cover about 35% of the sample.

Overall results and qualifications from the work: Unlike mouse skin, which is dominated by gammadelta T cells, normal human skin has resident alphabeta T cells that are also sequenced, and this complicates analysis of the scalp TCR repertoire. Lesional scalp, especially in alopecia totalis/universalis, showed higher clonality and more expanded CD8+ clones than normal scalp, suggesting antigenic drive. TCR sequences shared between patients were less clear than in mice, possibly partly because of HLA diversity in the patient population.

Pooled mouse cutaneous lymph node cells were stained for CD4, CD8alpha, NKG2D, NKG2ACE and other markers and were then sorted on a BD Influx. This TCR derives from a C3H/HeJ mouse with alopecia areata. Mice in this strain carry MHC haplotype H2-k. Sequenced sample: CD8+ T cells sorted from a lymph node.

Incomplete CDR3 DNA: TGCACCTGCAGTGCAGGGACAACTAGTGCAGAA. The encoded protein is CTCSAGTTSAE. The CDR3, in full, reads CTCSAGTTSAETLYF. The chain couples TRBV1 to TRBJ2-3; TRBD1 is perhaps the D gene, given 5 matching bases. With the read ending 4 residues before the CDR3 end, the germline J gene is used to fill in that end. Spanning cysteine to phenylalanine, the CDR3 consists of 15 amino acids. Shown are 33 bases from within the CDR3, in frame from base 1. The V end loses 1 base and the J end loses 0 bases, and a stretch of 8 bases separates them. The germline V gene (reference sequence) gives CDR1 as NSQYPW and CDR2 as LRSPGD. Supplemented by the reference TRBV1 and TRBJ2-3 proteins around the CDR3, the complete variable domain is VTLLEQNPRWRLVPRGQAVNLRCILKNSQYPWMSWYQQDLQKQLQWLFTLRSPGDKEVKSLPGADYLATRVTDTELRLQVANMSQGRTLYCTCSAGTTSAETLYFGSGTRLTVL.